This T cell receptor (beta chain) was captured in a study of human T cells and chemical hapten exposure. Study-wide findings and caveats: There was alopecia in the donors, so their immune response may differ from that of healthy people. Clustering by CDR3 similarity yielded significantly more large clusters from expanded TCRs than controls.

A single record per CDR3 protein comes from TCRdb applying MiXCR to the RACE reads. Of 370,000 or so distinct CDR3 sequences in the sample, 4% to 5.5% were seen once. The time point denotes: patch test 1, 2 weeks after DPC sensitization. As to treatment: therapeutic diphenylcyclopropenone sensitization with weekly scalp DPC. This clonotype was recorded at least ten times. Its antigen is unidentified. Germline V gene lookup returns CDR1 MGHRA and CDR2 YSYEKL. J was trimmed by 2 bases and V by 9 bases; bases with no gene match: 8. The CDR3 contains 15 residues. This receptor was taken from a woman aged 45-65 years with alopecia areata. Some clones in this sample may be carry-over from other donors' samples. Sequencing was performed on whole blood, taken in connection with sensitization to the hapten diphenylcyclopropenone (DPC). The rearrangement uses TRBV4-1 and TRBJ2-2; 8 nucleotides line up with TRBD1. Written as DNA, the CDR3 is TGCGCCAGATTTTTCGACAGGGGAAACACCGGGGAGCTGTTTTTT. Translation gives CARFFDRGNTGELFF.